This TCR beta chain was recorded in a study of cytomegalovirus exposure and HLA in healthy donors. For this clone: The antigen is unknown.

General study points: Specific recognition of CMV antigens was confirmed in vitro for a few chains (all CMV-associated). Most TCR sequences showed up rarely, but some public TCRs showed up in many donors. Researchers counted roughly 150 TCR beta chains as cytomegalovirus-associated.

A roughly 130-subject validation cohort, separate from the approximately 720-subject first cohort, supplied the donors. Libraries were prepared by immunoSEQ multiplex PCR; TCRdb keeps only in-frame clonotypes and omits some of them. The sample records 300,000 or so clones, roughly 87% being singletons. Material: PBMCs. The receptor comes from a man aged 30 to 45 in good health and CMV-seronegative.

CDR3 loop: CASSTRGGYTEAFF. The CDR3 DNA sequence: TGTGCCAGTAGTACCCGGGGGGGGTACACTGAAGCTTTCTTT. The J gene is TRBJ1-1, the V gene TRBV19; possibly TRBD1 for D (5 bases). CDR3 length: 14 amino acids. V was shortened by 4 bases and J by 3 bases, with 12 bases between the two germline ends. Germline loops: CDR1 LNHDA, CDR2 SQIVND (reference sequence).